Included here is one T cell receptor beta chain sequence, with context. V dropped 2 bases and J dropped 7; count of bases not matched to a gene: 0. The CDR3 sequence is 14 residues long. Germline CDR1 is MRHNA and CDR2 is SNTAGT. Profiling relied on immunoSEQ multiplex PCR, and the TCRdb table lists in-frame clones only, not all of them. Here the sample spans about 490,000 clones, approximately 79% being singletons. The data were obtained in a study of shared clonotypes between healthy human individuals. Material for sequencing was PBMCs. The chain uses TRBV6-4 and TRBJ2-2, with 11 positions matching TRBD2. This clonotype was obtained from a woman in her thirties or forties in good health. Some clones in this sample may be carry-over from other donors' samples. The CDR3 DNA is TGTGCCAGCAGTGACGGGACTAGCGGCGGGGAGCTGTTTTTT. This translates into CASSDGTSGGELFF.